The clone carrying this T cell receptor beta chain was observed a few times. Germline CDR1 SGHRS, CDR2 YFSETQ. The CDR3 spans 17 residues. V was trimmed by 1 base and J by 5 bases, leaving 21 bases between them. Individual cDNA molecules had unique molecular identifiers attached to them by the library. TCRdb passed the RACE reads through MiXCR, listing each CDR3 protein once. The repertoire holds hundreds of thousands of distinct CDR3 sequences, with more than 5% as singletons. This specimen comes from a study of human T cells and chemical hapten exposure. At the level of the study: Sensitization applied 2% DPC to roughly 2 cm by roughly 2 cm of upper inner arm skin. The upper back received 0.01% DPC by patch testing, with results read at 6 days.

Specified time point: patch test 2, 6 weeks after DPC sensitization. The treatment is: therapeutic diphenylcyclopropenone sensitization with weekly scalp DPC. The receptor comes from a woman aged 18-29 years with alopecia areata. Some clones in this sample may be carry-over from other donors' samples. The V and J genes are TRBV5-1 and TRBJ1-1; a possible D gene is TRBD1 (6 bases). The sample was whole blood, taken in connection with sensitization to the hapten diphenylcyclopropenone (DPC). The CDR3 sequence is CASSLSQQGRRGTEAFF. The CDR3 DNA sequence: TGCGCCAGCAGCTTGAGTCAACAGGGACGCAGAGGGACTGAAGCTTTCTTT.